The T cell receptor beta chain under discussion was sequenced for a study of T cells expressing NK-cell markers. On the study more broadly: Within the sequenced cohort of eight donors, seven exhibited HCMV seropositivity and one was seronegative.

One entry per CDR3 protein, without DNA, is what TCRdb gives after re-calling the 5' RACE reads. This table holds 450,000 to 600,000 distinct CDR3 sequences. The sequenced sample was blood T cells: a sorted CD56 or NKG2C T cell subset, CD4+ or CD8+ T cells, or bulk PBMC T cells (not recorded which). The sequence was collected from a young man in good health.

This chain's CDR3 is CASSLVRGRSSGNTIYF. The gene calls are TRBV7-9 and TRBJ1-3; the D call from TCRdb, TRBD1, cannot be confirmed without DNA. Germline V gene lookup returns CDR1 SEHNR and CDR2 FQNEAQ (reference sequence). CDR3 size: 17 residues. The whole variable domain, filled in from reference TRBV7-9 and TRBJ1-3, reads DTGVSQNPRHKITKRGQNVTFRCDPISEHNRLYWYRQTLGQGPEFLTYFQNEAQLEKSRLLSDRFSAERPKGSFSTLEIQRTEQGDSAMYLCASSLVRGRSSGNTIYFGEGSWLTVV.